The clone carrying this TCR beta chain was detected ten times or more. The antigen is not known. The data are from a study of T cells in Graves' hyperthyroidism and ophthalmopathy. Findings and caveats of the study: Expanded thyroid clonotypes (above 0.001) were mostly also found in blood. Using 13 V-J features, a model discriminated ophthalmopathy from stable hyperthyroidism.

Lactation, pregnancy, other autoimmune disease or uncontrolled infection excluded patients. Researchers took RNA transcripts and amplified the TCR beta CDR3 regions from them. A set of HTBI primers served as the primers for a first-round RT-PCR of the TCR CDR3. TCRdb itself ran the multiplex PCR reads through MiXCR, one entry per CDR3 protein. The sample has about 570,000 distinct CDR3 sequences, approximately 44% seen once. The CDR3 contains 14 residues. The germline V gene has CDR1 SNHLY and CDR2 FYNNEI. Trimming cost V 11 bases and J 1 base, with 17 bases left between them. The clonotype comes from an adult woman with Graves' disease, either hyperthyroidism or ophthalmopathy (not recorded which). The genes are TRBV2 and TRBJ2-5; D might be TRBD2 (5 bases). The source material was peripheral blood or thyroid tissue (not recorded which). The CDR3 bases are TGTGCCGGAAGTCTGAGGGAGCGCCAAGAGACCCAGTACTTC. The encoded protein is CAGSLRERQETQYF. Full variable domain (remainder filled in from reference TRBV2 and TRBJ2-5): EPEVTQTPSHQVTQMGQEVILRCVPISNHLYFYWYRQILGQKVEFLVSFYNNEISEKSEIFDDQFSVERPDGSNFTLKIRSTKLEDSAMYFCAGSLRERQETQYFGPGTRLLVL.